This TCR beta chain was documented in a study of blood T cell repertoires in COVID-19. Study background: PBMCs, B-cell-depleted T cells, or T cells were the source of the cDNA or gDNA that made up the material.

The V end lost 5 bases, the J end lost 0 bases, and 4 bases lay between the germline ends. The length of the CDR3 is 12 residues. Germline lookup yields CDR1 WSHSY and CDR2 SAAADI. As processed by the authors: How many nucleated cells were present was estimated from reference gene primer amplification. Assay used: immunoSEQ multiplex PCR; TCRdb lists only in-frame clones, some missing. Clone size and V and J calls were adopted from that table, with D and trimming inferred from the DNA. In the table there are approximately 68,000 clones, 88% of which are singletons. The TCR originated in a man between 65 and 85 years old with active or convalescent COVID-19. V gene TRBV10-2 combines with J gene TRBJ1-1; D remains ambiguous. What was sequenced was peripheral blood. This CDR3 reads CASSTVNTEAFF. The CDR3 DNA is TGCGCCAGCAGTACAGTGAACACTGAAGCTTTCTTT.